This is a list of T cell receptor beta chains from one sample in a study of spatial heterogeneity in lung cancer. Each CDR3 protein is one row after TCRdb ran MiXCR on the 5' RACE reads. Seen here are roughly 3,900 distinct CDR3 sequences, around 8.4% observed once, and the top ten hold 59%. Specimen: PBMCs, collected at surgery. Source of these receptors: a female donor with early-stage non-small cell lung cancer. Each CDR3 is given without its conserved first and last residue.

TRBV29-1	TRBJ2-3	SVVGVSGGDRLSTDTQY
TRBV3-1	TRBJ2-1	ASSQDQQINNEQF
TRBV28	TRBJ1-1	ASSLGPYSL
TRBV6-1	TRBJ2-1	ASSDGRGIYNEQF
TRBV12-5	TRBJ2-7	ASGLPGQVDEQY
TRBV28	TRBJ2-5	ASNQAGGPRETQY
TRBV28	TRBJ2-7	ASRSGQGTYEQY
TRBV7-2	TRBJ2-7	ASSSRDSTYEQY
TRBV12-3/TRBV12-4	TRBJ1-2	ASSPRQSNYGYT
TRBV7-2	TRBJ2-1	ASSPASGAYNEQF
TRBV6-1	TRBJ2-2	ASSEADLNTGELF
TRBV11-2	TRBJ2-3	ASSPMGRLTDTQY
TRBV27	TRBJ1-5	ASSLSRGGQPQH
TRBV30	TRBJ1-1	AWRQGVGTEAF
TRBV14	TRBJ2-1	ASSQGLGYNEQF
TRBV7-2	TRBJ1-6	ASMLYSSYNSPLH
TRBV18	TRBJ2-7	ASAQGVGYEQY
TRBV21-1	TRBJ2-7	ASSKLQVIYEQY
TRBV18	TRBJ2-2	ASSPQGTGDLTEELF
TRBV18	TRBJ2-3	ASSPGIPTDTQY
TRBV2	TRBJ1-3	ASSVNPGLSGNTIY
TRBV4-3	TRBJ2-7	ASSLTTEYEQY
TRBV5-1	TRBJ2-1	ASSSESGGLYNEQF
TRBV29-1	TRBJ2-7	SASTGMFYEQY